Presented here are 17 T cell receptor beta chains from one specimen sequenced in a study of blood T cell repertoires in COVID-19. Assay: immunoSEQ multiplex PCR; the TCRdb copy retains only in-frame clones and omits some. The repertoire holds 200,000 or so clones, with about 84% as singletons. The sequencing sample was made of PBMCs or T cells enriched from blood (not recorded which). These receptors were collected from a man between 60 and 75 years old who had recovered from COVID-19.

CDR3 amino acids: CASSLAGRDETQYF. As DNA, the CDR3 is TGTGCCAGCAGCTTGGCCGGCAGGGATGAGACCCAGTACTTC. The chain couples TRBV5-4 to TRBJ2-5; the D gene is possibly TRBD1 (5 bases). Germline-derived CDR1 and CDR2 are SGHNT and YYREEE (reference sequence). Deletions cut 0 bases from V and 5 bases from J, with 11 bases between. The CDR3 spans 14 residues.

This chain connects TRBV4-2 to TRBJ1-1; 7 nucleotides match TRBD1. CDR1 and CDR2 from the germline V gene are LGHNA and YNFKEQ. This CDR3 spans 15 amino acids. J was trimmed by 1 base and V by 4 bases; bases with no gene match: 6. The CDR3 is CASSPSEGANTEAFF. For the CDR3, the DNA is TGTGCCAGCAGCCCCTCGGAGGGGGCGAACACTGAAGCTTTCTTT.

V and J are TRBV27 and TRBJ2-2, with D perhaps TRBD2 (7 bases). CDR1 is MNHEY, CDR2 SMNVEV, per germline (reference sequence). The CDR3 contains 14 residues. Trimming cost V 4 bases and J 7 bases, with 13 bases left between them. DNA for the CDR3: TGTGCCAGCAGTTGGGGGGGGCAGGGCGGGGAGCTGTTTTTT. Translated, it gives CASSWGGQGGELFF.

The J gene is TRBJ2-2, the V gene TRBV25-1; TRBD2 might be the D (7 bases). Germline values: CDR1 MGHDK, CDR2 SYGVNS. This CDR3 comprises 16 residues. Trimming took 1 base from V and 2 from J, leaving 11 bases between them. The chain's CDR3 is CASSEWGGTNTGELFF. CDR3 sequence (DNA): TGTGCCAGCAGTGAATGGGGGGGCACAAACACCGGGGAGCTGTTTTTT.

The chain recombines TRBV5-6 with TRBJ1-1; 7 positions match TRBD1. Germline V gene data show CDR1 as SGHDT and CDR2 as YYEEEE. The junction had 6 bases not matched to a gene; V was cut back by 2 bases and J by 5 bases. The length of the CDR3 is 14 residues. The DNA of the CDR3 is TGTGCCAGCAGCTTAGGGCAGGGGGTTACTGAAGCTTTCTTT. Protein product: CASSLGQGVTEAFF.

This clone was observed a few times. This chain joins TRBV29-1 and TRBJ1-1; D ambiguous. Germline V lookup: CDR1 SQVTM, CDR2 ANQGSEA. The CDR3 loop spans 12 amino acids. Trimming removed 6 bases at V and 5 bases at J, with 13 bases between. CDR3 bases: TGCAGCGTCGGAGCTCTCGGGACTGAAGCTTTCTTT. This translates into CSVGALGTEAFF.

This chain uses TRBV10-1 with TRBJ2-1, with D perhaps TRBD2 (6 bases). Germline CDR1 reads WNHNN; CDR2 reads SYGVQD (reference sequence). V dropped 4 bases and J dropped 4 bases, with 17 bases sitting between them. CDR3 length: 16 residues. The CDR3 nucleotides are TGCGCCAGCAGTGGCTCCCTAGCGAGAGATTACAATGAGCAGTTCTTC. Translating it yields CASSGSLARDYNEQFF.

The V and J genes are TRBV6-4 and TRBJ2-2; TRBD2 is a possible D gene (6 bases). V lost 10 bases to trimming and J lost 0 bases, with 18 bases between them. Looked up from germline, CDR1 is MRHNA and CDR2 is SNTAGT. The CDR3 loop spans 16 amino acids. The CDR3 DNA reads as TGTGCCACATCCCCCGGACCTAGCGCGAACACCGGGGAGCTGTTTTTT. This codes for CATSPGPSANTGELFF.

The chain uses TRBV4-3 and TRBJ1-4, with TRBD1 as a possible D gene (6 bases). The germline V and J ends were trimmed by 2 bases and 6 bases, with 16 bases remaining between them. CDR1 and CDR2 from the germline V gene are LGHNA and YSLEER. The CDR3 runs 16 residues. The CDR3 nucleotides are TGCGCCAGCAGCCAATGGGCCGGGACATTGGATGAAAAACTGTTTTTT. Its protein is CASSQWAGTLDEKLFF.

This chain joins TRBV19 and TRBJ1-2; 10 bases match TRBD1. Germline-derived CDR1 and CDR2 are LNHDA and SQIVND (reference sequence). CDR3 length: 15 amino acids. Losses at the gene ends were 7 bases for V and 4 bases for J; bases not matched to a gene: 9. The CDR3 nucleotides are TGTGCCAGTAATGCCCGGACAGGGGGTATCTATGGCTACACCTTC. Translated, it gives CASNARTGGIYGYTF. The full variable domain, rest sourced from reference TRBV19 and TRBJ1-2, is DGGITQSPKYLFRKEGQNVTLSCEQNLNHDAMYWYRQDPGQGLRLIYYSQIVNDFQKGDIAEGYSVSREKKESFPLTVTSAQKNPTAFYLCASNARTGGIYGYTFGSGTRLTVV.

This chain joins TRBV6-5 and TRBJ2-7; unclear D gene. The germline CDR1 and CDR2 sequences are MNHEY and SVGAGI. The length of the CDR3 is 11 residues. Trimming left V 6 bases short and J 6 bases short, with 9 bases between. DNA of the CDR3: TGTGCCAGCAGGGTTTCGGGCGAGCAGTACTTC. Protein product: CASRVSGEQYF.

The DNA for the CDR3 is TGCAGCGTTATCGGGACAGGGGAGGGCGAGCAGTACTTC. As protein: CSVIGTGEGEQYF. This chain links TRBV29-1 with TRBJ2-7; TRBD1 matches at 10 bases. Trimming took 5 bases from V and 6 from J; bases not matched to a gene: 7. CDR1 SQVTM and CDR2 ANQGSEA come from the germline V gene. The CDR3 has 13 residues.

The J gene is TRBJ2-7, the V gene TRBV4-1, with TRBD1 matching 7 bases. The length of the CDR3 is 14 residues. V lost 1 base, J lost 7 bases, and 7 bases stayed unmatched. Germline V CDR1 and CDR2: MGHRA, YSYEKL. CDR3 residues: CASSQGDSVLEQYF. The CDR3 DNA is TGCGCCAGCAGCCAAGGGGACAGCGTCTTGGAGCAGTACTTC.

This clone appeared many times. The chain couples TRBV7-2 to TRBJ2-7, with TRBD1 matching over 8 bases. CDR1 is SGHTA, CDR2 FQGNSA, per germline. The CDR3 is made up of 14 amino acids. J lost 3 bases, V lost 5 bases, and 6 bases had no gene match. The chain's CDR3 is CASSVGQGNYEQYF. DNA of the CDR3: TGTGCCAGCAGCGTAGGACAGGGTAACTACGAGCAGTACTTC.

This clone was recorded only once. The chain has TRBV24-1 and TRBJ2-1; maybe TRBD2 (5 bases). CDR3 length equals 16 residues. The germline V gene encodes CDR1 KGHDR and CDR2 SFDVKD. Trimming shortened V by 4 bases and J by 6 bases, and 18 bases separated the two germline ends. Here the CDR3 reads CATSDYSPSRGNEQFF. The CDR3 nucleotides read TGTGCCACCAGTGACTACAGCCCCAGTCGGGGCAATGAGCAGTTCTTC.

This chain connects TRBV13 to TRBJ2-1, with 13 bases matching TRBD2. Trimming cost V 8 bases and J 0 bases; bases outside gene matches: 7. The CDR3 has 17 residues. The germline gives CDR1 PRHDT, CDR2 FYEKMQ (reference sequence). CDR3 bases: TGTGCCAGCCGGACTAGCGGGGGTAAAAGCTCCTACAATGAGCAGTTCTTC. Translating it yields CASRTSGGKSSYNEQFF.

The chain is built from TRBV21-1 and TRBJ1-3; the table's D call, TRBD1, has no DNA check behind it. TRBV21-1 is shown as a pseudogene. The CDR3 sequence is 18 residues long. As DNA, the CDR3 is TGTGCCAGCAGCAAAGGAGAAGGGGACAGGCTCGCTGGAAACACCATATATTTT. As protein: CASSKGEGDRLAGNTIYF.